A selection of T cell receptor beta chains follows, all from one sample in a study of spatial heterogeneity in lung cancer. MiXCR, run by TCRdb on the 5' RACE reads, gives a single entry per CDR3 protein. Of 5,500 to 7,000 distinct CDR3 sequences listed, 15% to 20% are singletons. The sample here was lung tumor tissue, taken at surgery. The receptors here all came from a male donor with early-stage non-small cell lung cancer. The CDR3 runs from the conserved cysteine through the conserved F or W. The D gene is left open where the match is weak. A clone size is listed for some rows: how often the clone was seen (once, few, many), or a class if it is expanded.

TRBV5-8	TRBJ2-5	NA	many	CASSNFVGTEQETQYF	TGTGCCAGCAGCAATTTCGTAGGGACGGAACAAGAGACCCAGTACTTC
TRBV7-3	TRBJ2-3	TRBD1	medium-sized	CASSSRQGDTQYF	TGTGCCAGCAGCTCTCGACAGGGAGATACGCAGTATTTT
TRBV7-2	TRBJ2-5	NA	NA	CASSLEGTSSLTQYF	TGTGCCAGCAGCTTAGAAGGGACTTCGAGTTTGACCCAGTACTTC
TRBV18	TRBJ1-1	NA	NA	CASSLEVNTEAFF	TGTGCCAGCTCCCTCGAAGTGAACACTGAAGCTTTCTTT
TRBV7-2	TRBJ1-1	NA	many	CASSHSGHSEAFF	TGTGCCAGCAGCCATTCTGGACACAGTGAAGCTTTCTTT
TRBV11-2	TRBJ1-3	TRBD1	NA	CASSPGQENTIYF	TGTGCCAGCAGCCCTGGACAGGAAAACACCATATATTTT
TRBV9	TRBJ2-7	NA	many	CASSVDLGREQYF	TGTGCCAGCAGCGTAGATCTAGGGCGCGAGCAGTACTTC
TRBV12-3/TRBV12-4	TRBJ1-5	TRBD1	NA	CASSLGQTRGPQHF	TGTGCCAGCAGTTTGGGACAGACTCGTGGGCCCCAGCATTTT
TRBV25-1	TRBJ2-2	NA	NA	CASSGGHQELFF	TGTGCCAGCAGTGGTGGTCACCAAGAGCTGTTTTTT
TRBV4-1	TRBJ2-2	TRBD2	many	CASSPGTSGRVGELFF	TGCGCCAGCAGCCCAGGGACTAGCGGGAGGGTCGGGGAGCTGTTTTTT
TRBV6-6	TRBJ2-1	TRBD2	many	CASRIGTSGSGEQFF	TGTGCCAGCAGAATTGGGACTAGCGGGAGCGGTGAGCAGTTCTTC
TRBV6-5	TRBJ1-4	NA	many	CASSGGGAGEKLFF	TGTGCCAGCAGTGGAGGGGGGGCAGGGGAAAAACTGTTTTTT
TRBV7-6	TRBJ2-7	NA	many	CASSSDGSSSYEQYF	TGTGCCAGCAGCTCGGACGGGAGTTCCTCCTACGAGCAGTACTTC
TRBV20-1	TRBJ2-3	TRBD2	many	CSARAGTSGGRDTQYF	TGCAGTGCTAGGGCAGGGACTAGCGGGGGACGAGATACGCAGTATTTT
TRBV6-1	TRBJ2-1	TRBD1	once	CASSEILGTAYNEQFF	TGTGCCAGCAGTGAAATTTTAGGGACAGCCTACAATGAGCAGTTCTTC
TRBV10-3	TRBJ2-7	NA	medium-sized	CATTAEGISSYEQYF	TGTGCCACCACGGCTGAGGGCATAAGCTCCTACGAGCAGTACTTC
TRBV7-2	TRBJ2-3	NA	many	CASSHSNPGGTDTQYF	TGTGCCAGCAGCCATAGCAATCCCGGGGGCACAGATACGCAGTATTTT
TRBV28	TRBJ1-2	NA	medium-sized	CASSFSSRPSKYGYTF	TGTGCCAGCAGTTTCTCCTCCCGGCCCTCGAAGTATGGCTACACCTTC
TRBV21-1	TRBJ2-7	NA	NA	CASGDRQGPHEQYF	TGTGCCAGCGGCGACAGACAGGGGCCCCACGAGCAGTACTTC
TRBV20-1	TRBJ2-3	NA	few	CSAYWGTDTQYF	TGCAGTGCGTACTGGGGCACAGATACGCAGTATTTT
TRBV20-1	TRBJ2-3	NA	few	CSASKAGTDTQYF	TGCAGTGCTAGCAAAGCGGGCACAGATACGCAGTATTTT
TRBV7-8	TRBJ2-2	NA	medium-sized	CASSPPGTGELFF	TGTGCCAGCAGCCCACCCGGGACCGGGGAGCTGTTTTTT
TRBV7-2	TRBJ2-7	NA	NA	CASSLAEGGQLTYEQYF	TGTGCCAGCAGCTTAGCGGAGGGGGGACAGTTAACCTACGAGCAGTACTTC
TRBV9	TRBJ2-2	NA	medium-sized	CASSAHINTGELFF	TGTGCCAGCAGCGCTCATATCAACACCGGGGAGCTGTTTTTT
TRBV5-6	TRBJ2-7	NA	medium-sized	CASSFYDRNTYEQYF	TGTGCCAGCAGCTTTTACGACAGGAATACCTACGAGCAGTACTTC
TRBV7-9	TRBJ2-2	TRBD1	many	CATKSGTGDTGELFF	TGTGCCACCAAATCCGGGACAGGGGACACCGGGGAGCTGTTTTTT
TRBV5-4	TRBJ2-5	NA	many	CASSNRVSETQYF	TGTGCCAGCAGTAACCGAGTATCTGAGACCCAGTACTTC
TRBV12-3/TRBV12-4	TRBJ1-1	TRBD1	medium-sized	CASSRTGGLGTEAFF	TGTGCCAGCAGTCGGACAGGCGGGCTGGGGACTGAAGCTTTCTTT
TRBV18	TRBJ1-6	NA	medium-sized	CASSQAADGNSPLHF	TGTGCCAGCTCCCAGGCAGCGGATGGTAATTCACCCCTCCACTTT
TRBV9	TRBJ2-1	NA	medium-sized	CASSVALGGATYNEQFF	TGTGCCAGCAGCGTAGCTCTTGGGGGGGCCACCTACAATGAGCAGTTCTTC
TRBV7-2	TRBJ2-2	TRBD2	medium-sized	CASSPASGRATGELFF	TGTGCCAGCAGCCCTGCTAGCGGGAGGGCCACCGGGGAGCTGTTTTTT
TRBV7-9	TRBJ2-5	TRBD1	NA	CASSTGQNQETQYF	TGTGCCAGCAGCACGGGACAGAACCAAGAGACCCAGTACTTC
TRBV5-1	TRBJ2-7	NA	medium-sized	CASSLGRGEQYF	TGCGCCAGCAGCTTAGGACGAGGCGAGCAGTACTTC
TRBV6-5	TRBJ2-5	TRBD1	medium-sized	CASSPSPWTGGTQYF	TGTGCCAGCAGTCCCTCCCCCTGGACAGGCGGGACCCAGTACTTC
TRBV5-4	TRBJ2-2	NA	medium-sized	CASSPDNVAGELFF	TGTGCCAGCAGCCCCGACAATGTCGCCGGGGAGCTGTTTTTT
TRBV28	TRBJ2-7	NA	few	CASLPGQGSYEQYF	TGTGCCAGCCTCCCGGGACAAGGATCTTACGAGCAGTACTTC
TRBV7-6	TRBJ2-2	NA	medium-sized	CASSLGTGELFF	TGTGCCAGCAGCCTCGGCACCGGGGAGCTGTTTTTT
TRBV27	TRBJ2-2	TRBD2	many	CASSISGIGGELFF	TGTGCCAGCAGTATTAGCGGGATTGGCGGGGAGCTGTTTTTT
TRBV24-1	TRBJ2-1	NA	medium-sized	CATSDFYNEQFF	TGTGCCACCAGTGACTTCTACAATGAGCAGTTCTTC
TRBV24-1	TRBJ2-1	NA	medium-sized	CATSDPSLDANEQFF	TGTGCCACCAGTGATCCAAGCTTAGATGCCAATGAGCAGTTCTTC
TRBV3-1	TRBJ2-7	NA	many	CASSQGHASYEQYF	TGTGCCAGCAGCCAAGGACACGCGTCCTACGAGCAGTACTTC
TRBV2	TRBJ2-7	TRBD2	medium-sized	CASSEWREGSYEQYF	TGTGCCAGCAGTGAATGGCGGGAGGGTTCCTACGAGCAGTACTTC
TRBV30	TRBJ2-7	NA	medium-sized	CAWSPAIEQYF	TGTGCCTGGAGTCCCGCCATCGAGCAGTACTTC
TRBV2	TRBJ1-1	TRBD1	many	CASTSRQGTNTEAFF	TGTGCCAGCACCTCCCGACAGGGGACGAACACTGAAGCTTTCTTT
TRBV5-1	TRBJ2-7	NA	medium-sized	CASSLATIGIQEQYF	TGCGCCAGCAGCTTGGCCACAATCGGGATCCAGGAGCAGTACTTC
TRBV12-3/TRBV12-4	TRBJ2-2	NA	NA	CASSLRQNSGELFF	TGTGCCAGCAGTTTAAGACAGAATAGCGGGGAGCTGTTTTTT
TRBV30	TRBJ2-3	NA	medium-sized	CAWSLPDTQYF	TGTGCCTGGAGTCTCCCGGATACGCAGTATTTT
TRBV6-4	TRBJ1-6	NA	medium-sized	CASSDAGGIDSPLHF	TGTGCCAGCAGTGACGCTGGGGGCATCGATTCACCCCTCCACTTT
TRBV7-2	TRBJ2-5	NA	NA	CASSDLPGSQETQYF	TGTGCCAGCAGCGACCTCCCCGGCAGTCAAGAGACCCAGTACTTC
TRBV6-2/TRBV6-3	TRBJ2-5	TRBD2	medium-sized	CASRKHSGGETQYF	TGTGCCAGCAGAAAACATAGCGGGGGGGAGACCCAGTACTTC
TRBV7-6	TRBJ2-5	TRBD1	medium-sized	CASSLEGQSPGETQYF	TGTGCCAGCAGCTTAGAGGGACAGTCGCCTGGGGAGACCCAGTACTTC
TRBV2	TRBJ2-3	NA	medium-sized	CASRTDNTDTQYF	TGTGCCAGCAGGACAGATAACACAGATACGCAGTATTTT
TRBV7-2	TRBJ2-7	NA	medium-sized	CASSLDTYEQYF	TGTGCCAGCAGCTTAGACACCTACGAGCAGTACTTC
TRBV7-8	TRBJ2-1	NA	NA	CASSYRTFSSYNEQFF	TGTGCCAGCAGTTACAGGACCTTTTCCTCCTACAATGAGCAGTTCTTC
TRBV28	TRBJ2-1	TRBD2	medium-sized	CASSSRTSGSNEQFF	TGTGCCAGCAGTTCCCGGACTAGCGGGAGCAATGAGCAGTTCTTC
TRBV6-5	TRBJ1-2	TRBD1	medium-sized	CASTFDRASNYGYTF	TGTGCCAGCACCTTCGACAGGGCGTCTAACTATGGCTACACCTTC
TRBV4-3	TRBJ2-3	NA	large	CASSQEGSGVMAGATDTQYF	TGCGCCAGCAGCCAAGAGGGCTCAGGGGTAATGGCGGGGGCCACAGATACGCAGTATTTT
TRBV6-2/TRBV6-3	TRBJ2-2	TRBD1	NA	CASRNPGQGARGTGELFF	TGTGCCAGCAGAAACCCGGGACAGGGGGCCCGGGGAACCGGGGAGCTGTTTTTT
TRBV12-3/TRBV12-4	TRBJ2-3	TRBD2	medium-sized	CASSALGRGSNSFTDTQYF	TGTGCCAGCAGTGCCCTAGGGCGGGGGTCCAATTCCTTCACAGATACGCAGTATTTT
TRBV7-8	TRBJ1-5	NA	medium-sized	CASSLAAGNQPQHF	TGTGCCAGCAGCTTAGCGGCCGGCAATCAGCCCCAGCATTTT